This T cell receptor beta chain was identified in a study of cytomegalovirus exposure and HLA in healthy donors (dated by TCRdb to the late 2010s). The study in broad terms: The roughly 670 repertoires of the first cohort and the 110 or so validation repertoires were produced on the same platform, according to a later analysis. The study aimed to test whether signatures of past pathogen exposure could be identified by cataloging public T cell receptors. A separate validation cohort of over 95 different subjects was used in addition to the roughly 640-subject first cohort. To predict cytomegalovirus infection status, the study combined high-throughput TCR immunosequencing, statistical association of individual TCRs with disease status, and machine learning. What the work shows at the level of the full study, not this receptor alone: The validation cohort had no HLA typing available for a later analysis, so co-occurrence within that cohort was assessed over all 120 repertoires. The study gave a list of some 150 TCR beta chains associated with cytomegalovirus. A later analysis found that TCRs clustered in the first cohort also tended to co-occur in the 95 to 150 validation repertoires, with about 94% of cluster scores above 0. The classifier was reported to diagnose cytomegalovirus status with high specificity and sensitivity in both the original cohort and the validation cohort. Most TCR sequences were seen in very few donors, while some public TCRs were found in many individuals. The authors suggested that the approach could potentially be generalized to other disease states and immunological phenotypes. In vitro tests confirmed that a few of the cytomegalovirus-associated TCR beta chains recognize cytomegalovirus antigens.

The donors belonged to the validation cohort of around 110 subjects, which was separate from the 666-subject first cohort. The library came from the immunoSEQ multiplex PCR assay. As for the authors' bioinformatics: A statistical classification framework was built to diagnose cytomegalovirus status from the catalog of TCR beta chain sequences. TCRdb's version of the immuneACCESS table is confined to in-frame rearrangements and falls short of the full clone set. An unresolved V gene accounts for under half of the shortfall where checked; the remainder is of unknown origin. The DNA was the basis for D and trimming; V, J and clone size are from that table. This sample holds 200,000 to 250,000 clones; more than 75% were observed only once. 1.5% to 2.5% of the sample is in the top ten clones. Comments on this clone: Its target antigen remains unknown. No base quality values were provided; no much bigger clone lies one nucleotide off. The same CDR3 also results from other DNA sequences found in this sample.

CDR3 length: 13 amino acids, cysteine to phenylalanine. Of all the DNA, just the CDR3 is kept, 39 bases in frame from base 1. CDR1 and CDR2 are drawn from the germline V gene (reference sequence): MNHEY, SMNVEV. V is cut by 0 bases and J by 4 bases, and the space between the germline ends is 4 bases. This TCR was sampled from a woman aged 18 to 35 in good health and CMV-seropositive. The source material was PBMCs. The sequence joins TRBV27 to TRBJ2-1, with the D gene too uncertain to name. The CDR3 protein: CASSLSSYNEQFF. The DNA is as follows: TGTGCCAGCAGTTTATCCAGTTACAATGAGCAGTTCTTC.